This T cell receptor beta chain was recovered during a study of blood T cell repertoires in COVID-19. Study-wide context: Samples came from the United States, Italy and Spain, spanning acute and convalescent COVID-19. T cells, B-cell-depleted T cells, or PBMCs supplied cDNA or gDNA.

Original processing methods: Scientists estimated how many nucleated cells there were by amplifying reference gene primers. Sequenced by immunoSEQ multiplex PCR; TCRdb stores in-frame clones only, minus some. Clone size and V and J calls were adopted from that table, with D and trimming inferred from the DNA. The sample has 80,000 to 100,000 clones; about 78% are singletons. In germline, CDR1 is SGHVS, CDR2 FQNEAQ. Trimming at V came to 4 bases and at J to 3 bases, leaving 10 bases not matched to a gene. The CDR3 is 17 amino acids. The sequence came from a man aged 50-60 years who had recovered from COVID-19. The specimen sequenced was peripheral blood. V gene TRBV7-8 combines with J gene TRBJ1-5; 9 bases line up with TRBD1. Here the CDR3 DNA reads TGTGCCAGCAGCTCCACTCGGACAGGGGCGAACAATCAGCCCCAGCATTTT. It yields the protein CASSSTRTGANNQPQHF.